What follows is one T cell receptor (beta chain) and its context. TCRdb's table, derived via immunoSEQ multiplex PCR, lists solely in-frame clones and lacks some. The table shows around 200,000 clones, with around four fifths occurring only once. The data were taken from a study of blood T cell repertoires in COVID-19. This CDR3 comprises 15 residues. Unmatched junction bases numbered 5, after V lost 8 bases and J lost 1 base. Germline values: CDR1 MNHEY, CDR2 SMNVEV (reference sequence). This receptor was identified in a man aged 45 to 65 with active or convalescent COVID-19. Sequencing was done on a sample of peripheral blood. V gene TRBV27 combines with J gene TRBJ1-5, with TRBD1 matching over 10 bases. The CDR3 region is CASGLGQGSNQPQHF. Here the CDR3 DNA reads TGTGCCAGCGGCCTGGGACAGGGGAGCAATCAGCCCCAGCATTTT.